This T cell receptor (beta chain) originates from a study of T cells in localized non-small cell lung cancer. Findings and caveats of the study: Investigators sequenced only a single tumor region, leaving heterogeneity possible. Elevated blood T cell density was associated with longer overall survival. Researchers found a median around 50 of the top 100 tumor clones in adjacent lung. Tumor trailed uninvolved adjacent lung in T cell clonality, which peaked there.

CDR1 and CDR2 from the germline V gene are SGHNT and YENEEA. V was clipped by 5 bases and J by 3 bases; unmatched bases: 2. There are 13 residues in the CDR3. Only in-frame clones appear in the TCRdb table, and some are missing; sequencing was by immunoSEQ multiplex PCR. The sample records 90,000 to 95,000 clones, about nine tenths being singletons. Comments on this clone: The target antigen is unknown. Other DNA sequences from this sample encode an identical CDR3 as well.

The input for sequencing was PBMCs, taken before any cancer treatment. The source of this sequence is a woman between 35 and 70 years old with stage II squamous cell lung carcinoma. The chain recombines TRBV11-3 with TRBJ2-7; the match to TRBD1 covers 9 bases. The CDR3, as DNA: TGTGCCAGCAGCCCGGGACAGGGCTACGAGCAGTACTTC. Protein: CASSPGQGYEQYF.